The entry below describes one TCR beta chain. The germline V gene has CDR1 SEHNR and CDR2 FQNEAQ (reference sequence). CDR3 size: 14 residues. Trimming took 2 bases from V and 9 from J, leaving 11 bases between them. Measured with immunoSEQ multiplex PCR; TCRdb has only the in-frame clones, and not every one. The sample lists about 96,000 clones; around 85% were seen once. The sample comes from a study of blood T cell repertoires in COVID-19. The source of this sequence is a woman aged 60-75 years with acute or convalescent COVID-19. The chain has TRBV7-9 and TRBJ1-6; possible D gene TRBD1, 5 bases. Sequencing used peripheral blood. The chain's CDR3 is CASSLTQGSSPLHF. CDR3 in DNA: TGTGCCAGCAGCTTAACGCAGGGTTCTTCACCCCTCCACTTT.